The source of this T cell receptor beta chain is a study of CD8 T cells in Susac syndrome. The V end was cut by 2 bases, the J end by 3 bases, with 19 bases between. This CDR3 region has 17 residues. From germline, CDR1 is DFQATT and CDR2 SNEGSKA (reference sequence). When the RNA was reverse transcribed, random hexamers were used with an input of roughly 0.45 to 1 ug. One entry per CDR3 protein, called by TCRdb with MiXCR from the immunoSEQ multiplex PCR reads. This table holds around 300,000 distinct CDR3 sequences, approximately 90% found once. Specimen: CD4+ T cells from PBMCs. This TCR derives from a human donor with multiple sclerosis. The chain combines TRBV20-1 with TRBJ2-2; D call uncertain. The CDR3 sequence: CSARMRRLSADTGELFF. Here the CDR3 DNA reads TGCAGTGCTAGAATGAGACGGTTGAGCGCGGACACCGGGGAGCTGTTTTTT.